The clone carrying this T cell receptor beta chain appeared a few times. This specimen comes from a study of blood T cell repertoires in COVID-19. Looking at the study overall: The samples span acute and convalescent COVID-19 from the United States, Italy and Spain. Sources were T cells, B-cell-depleted T cells, or PBMCs; the material itself was cDNA or gDNA.

Methods used by the authors: The assay estimated nucleated cells by amplifying reference gene primers. Libraries were prepared by immunoSEQ multiplex PCR; TCRdb keeps only in-frame clonotypes and omits some of them. Clone size and V and J calls were adopted from that table, with D and trimming inferred from the DNA. The data hold approximately 190,000 clones, with about 80% observed a single time. The Seattle patients joined while their infection was active and were tracked longitudinally afterward. The CDR3 loop spans 18 amino acids. The V gene's germline CDR1 is MNHEY and CDR2 SVGEGT. Trimming removed 3 bases from V and 0 bases from J, with 18 bases in between.

This chain joins TRBV6-2 or TRBV6-3 and TRBJ2-1; D is perhaps TRBD2 (5 bases). The TCR originated in a woman aged 60-75 years with COVID-19, enrolled during active disease. Sequenced input: peripheral blood. DNA of the CDR3: TGTGCCAGCAGTTATAATGAGGGATTGGCCAGCTCCTACAATGAGCAGTTCTTC. Its translation is CASSYNEGLASSYNEQFF.